The present T cell receptor beta chain was sequenced within a study of blood T cell repertoires in COVID-19. Whole-study context: In each case, the material was cDNA or gDNA derived from T cells, B-cell-depleted T cells, or PBMCs.

The V and J ends lost 6 bases and 2 bases respectively, with 4 bases between them. The germline CDR1 and CDR2 sequences are SQVTM and ANQGSEA. This CDR3 has 10 amino acids. Some clones are missing from TCRdb's copy, which holds only in-frame ones; the method was immunoSEQ multiplex PCR. The sample holds approximately 100,000 clones, over 70% seen once. The TCR sequence derives from a man between 65 and 85 years old with acute or convalescent COVID-19. The rearrangement joins TRBV29-1 to TRBJ1-1; D remains unclear. The sample comprised peripheral blood. The CDR3 DNA is TGCAGCGTCCTTAACACTGAAGCTTTCTTT. Translation gives CSVLNTEAFF.